These T cell receptor beta chains were read from a single sample in a study of blood T cell repertoires in COVID-19. Libraries were prepared by immunoSEQ multiplex PCR; TCRdb keeps only in-frame clonotypes and omits some of them. This sample has fewer than 400,000 clones, with approximately 87% found just once. Material for sequencing was PBMCs or T cells enriched from blood (not recorded which). The receptors derive from a woman between 50 and 59 years old who had recovered from COVID-19. Each CDR3 is given with its conserved first and last residue. A D gene is named only where the DNA matches it firmly. Expanded clones are given a class, and other clones once, few, many or no size at all.

TRBJ1-5 TRBV5-6 TRBD1 . TGTGCCAGCAGCTCGGGACAGGCCAATCAGCCCCAGCATTTT CASSSGQANQPQHF
TRBJ1-4 TRBV28 . . TGTGCCAGCAGGGCCGGGACTTGGGAAGAAAAACTGTTTTTT CASRAGTWEEKLFF
TRBJ2-1 TRBV27 . . TGTGCCAGCAGTTTACGTCAGGGGGCTTTTATGGCTAGCGGCCATGAGCAGTTCTTC CASSLRQGAFMASGHEQFF
TRBJ1-2 TRBV28 . . TGTGCCAGCAGTTTTAATCGGTATGGCTACACCTTC CASSFNRYGYTF
TRBJ2-7 TRBV3-1/TRBV3-2 . few TGTGCCAGCAGCCTGGAAGGGCAGGGCCGCGAGCAGTACTTC CASSLEGQGREQYF
TRBJ1-5 TRBV19 . . TGTGCCAGTAGTCCTCAGCAGGGCAATCAGCCCCAGCATTTT CASSPQQGNQPQHF
TRBJ2-3 TRBV6-1 TRBD2 . TGTGCCAGCAGTGCCAAAAGCGGGGGGGTCGCAGATACGCAGTATTTT CASSAKSGGVADTQYF
TRBJ1-2 TRBV30 . . TGTGCCTGGAGTGTAATGGGAGGGCCCCTATCTGGCTACACCTTC CAWSVMGGPLSGYTF
TRBJ1-2 TRBV11-2 . few TGTGCCAGCAGCTTATCCGGTAGGGAGGGGTATGGCTACACCTTC CASSLSGREGYGYTF
TRBJ1-1 TRBV27 TRBD1 once TGTGCCAGCAGTTTATTTCAGGGGGCGGACACTGAAGCTTTCTTT CASSLFQGADTEAFF
TRBJ1-1 TRBV5-1 . once TGCGCCAGCAGCTTGACAGGTCTGAACATGAACACTGAAGCTTTCTTT CASSLTGLNMNTEAFF
TRBJ1-2 TRBV7-9 . . TGTGCCAGCAGCTTAACATTCTATGGCTACACCTTC CASSLTFYGYTF
TRBJ1-2 TRBV28 TRBD1 . TGTGCCAGCAGGATAACTCCATCAGGGGGCTATGGCTACACCTTC CASRITPSGGYGYTF
TRBJ1-1 TRBV7-9 . . TGTGCCAGCAGCTTAAACAGTGGTATTGAAGCTTTCTTT CASSLNSGIEAFF
TRBJ2-1 TRBV3-1/TRBV3-2 . . TGTGCCAGCAGCCAAGGAGATGAGCAGTTCTTC CASSQGDEQFF
TRBJ1-1 TRBV30 TRBD1 . TGTGCCTCAAGGCAGGGGGGCCTGAACACTGAAGCTTTCTTT CASRQGGLNTEAFF
TRBJ1-1 TRBV7-9 . . TGTGCCAGCAGCTTTGAGTCGGTCACTGAAGCTTTCTTT CASSFESVTEAFF
TRBJ2-3 TRBV20-1 . . TGCAGTGCGAGTACAGGAGTAAACACAGATACGCAGTATTTT CSASTGVNTDTQYF
TRBJ1-4 TRBV18 TRBD1 . TGTGCCAGCTCAGAGGAGAGGACAGGGTCATGGGAAAAACTGTTTTTT CASSEERTGSWEKLFF
TRBJ2-3 TRBV7-8 TRBD2 . TGTGCCAGCAGGTCATCCGCTTGGCGGGGGGGACCCGAAGGCACAGATACGCAGTATTTT CASRSSAWRGGPEGTDTQYF
TRBJ2-5 TRBV10-3 TRBD2 . TGTGCCACCATGGGTACGGGGGGGCCAGAGACCCAGTACTTC CATMGTGGPETQYF
TRBJ1-1 TRBV28 TRBD1 . TGTGCCAGCAGTGTGTGGGGACAGGGGAACACTGAAGCTTTCTTT CASSVWGQGNTEAFF
TRBJ2-1 TRBV5-1 TRBD2 once TGCGCCAGCAGCTTGCTACCTAGCGGGTCCTTACCTTTTACAAATGAGCAGTTCTTC CASSLLPSGSLPFTNEQFF
TRBJ2-3 TRBV7-6 . once TGTGCCAGCAGCACTGGGCGAAATGTTCCTGGTGATACGCAGTATTTT CASSTGRNVPGDTQYF
TRBJ1-2 TRBV30 TRBD1 . TGTGCCTGGTCAAGGACAGGGAAGTCTGCTGGCTACACCTTC CAWSRTGKSAGYTF
TRBJ1-1 TRBV3-1/TRBV3-2 TRBD1 . TGTGCCAGCAGCCGAATGCCTTGGACAGGACCGAACACTGAAGCTTTCTTT CASSRMPWTGPNTEAFF